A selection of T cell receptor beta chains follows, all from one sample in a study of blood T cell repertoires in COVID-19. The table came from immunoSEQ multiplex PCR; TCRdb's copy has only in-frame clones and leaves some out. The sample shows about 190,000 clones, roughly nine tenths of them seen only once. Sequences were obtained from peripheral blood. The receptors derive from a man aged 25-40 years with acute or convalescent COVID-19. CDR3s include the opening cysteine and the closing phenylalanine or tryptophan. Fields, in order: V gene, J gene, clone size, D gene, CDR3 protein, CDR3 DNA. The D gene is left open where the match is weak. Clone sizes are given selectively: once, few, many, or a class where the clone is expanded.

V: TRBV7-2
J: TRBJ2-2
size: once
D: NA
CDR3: CASAVMGTFSGELFF
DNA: TGTGCCAGCGCAGTAATGGGGACTTTTAGCGGGGAGCTGTTTTTT

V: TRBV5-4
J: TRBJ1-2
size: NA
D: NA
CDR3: CASSWYSTPRNYGYTF
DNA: TGTGCCAGCAGCTGGTATTCGACCCCGCGGAACTATGGCTACACCTTC

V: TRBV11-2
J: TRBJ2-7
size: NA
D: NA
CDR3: CASSWGRVTYEQYF
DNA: TGTGCCAGCAGCTGGGGGCGGGTGACCTACGAGCAGTACTTC

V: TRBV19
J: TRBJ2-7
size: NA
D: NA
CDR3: CASSSRNPPYEQYF
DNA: TGTGCCAGTAGTTCTAGGAACCCTCCCTACGAGCAGTACTTC

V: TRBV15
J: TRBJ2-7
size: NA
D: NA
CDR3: CATSRVGMPYEQYF
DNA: TGTGCCACCAGCAGAGTCGGGATGCCCTACGAGCAGTACTTC

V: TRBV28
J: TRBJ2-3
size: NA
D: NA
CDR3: CASSLKRGYTDTQYF
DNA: TGTGCCAGCAGTTTAAAGCGCGGATACACAGATACGCAGTATTTT

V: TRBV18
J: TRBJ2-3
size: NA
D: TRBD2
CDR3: CASSPFGSGATDTQYF
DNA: TGTGCCAGCTCACCATTTGGTAGCGGGGCCACAGATACGCAGTATTTT

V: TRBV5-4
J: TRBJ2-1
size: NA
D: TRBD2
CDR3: CASSLAGTSGKNEQFF
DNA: TGTGCCAGCAGCCTCGCCGGGACTAGCGGGAAAAATGAGCAGTTCTTC

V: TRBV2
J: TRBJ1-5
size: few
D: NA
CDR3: CASSERQSNQPQHF
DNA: TGTGCCAGCAGTGAACGACAAAGCAATCAGCCCCAGCATTTT

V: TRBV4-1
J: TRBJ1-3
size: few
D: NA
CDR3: CASSQEIVLGLNTIYF
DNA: TGCGCCAGCAGCCAAGAAATCGTACTAGGGTTAAACACCATATATTTT

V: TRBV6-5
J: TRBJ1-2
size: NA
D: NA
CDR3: CASKIGGYGYTF
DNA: TGTGCCAGCAAGATCGGGGGTTATGGCTACACCTTC

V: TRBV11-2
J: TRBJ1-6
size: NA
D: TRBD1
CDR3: CASSSQGQGNSPLHF
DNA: TGTGCCAGCAGCTCCCAGGGACAGGGGAATTCACCCCTCCACTTT

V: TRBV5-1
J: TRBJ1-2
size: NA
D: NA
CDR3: CASSLARGANYGYTF
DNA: TGCGCCAGCAGCTTGGCCCGGGGAGCTAACTATGGCTACACCTTC

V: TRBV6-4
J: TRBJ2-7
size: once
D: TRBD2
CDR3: CASSDRAGNEQYF
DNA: TGTGCCAGCAGTGACCGAGCGGGAAACGAGCAGTACTTC

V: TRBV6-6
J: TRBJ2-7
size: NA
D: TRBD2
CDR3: CASSSGLAGQYF
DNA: TGTGCCAGCAGTTCGGGACTAGCGGGGCAGTACTTC

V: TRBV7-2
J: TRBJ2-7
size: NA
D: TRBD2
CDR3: CASSLGLAVYEQYF
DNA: TGTGCCAGCAGCTTAGGACTAGCGGTCTACGAGCAGTACTTC

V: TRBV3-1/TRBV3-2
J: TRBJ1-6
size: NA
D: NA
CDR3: CASSQDRGSPPLHF
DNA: TGTGCCAGCAGCCAAGATAGGGGAAGTCCACCCCTCCACTTT

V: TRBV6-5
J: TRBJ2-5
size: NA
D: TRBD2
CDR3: CASSYGLGKQETQYF
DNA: TGTGCCAGCAGTTACGGACTAGGGAAACAAGAGACCCAGTACTTC

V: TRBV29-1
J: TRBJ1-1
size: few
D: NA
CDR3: CSVETGRNTEAFF
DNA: TGCAGCGTTGAAACGGGGAGGAACACTGAAGCTTTCTTT

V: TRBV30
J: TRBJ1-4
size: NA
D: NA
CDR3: CAWTRGLGEKLFF
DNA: TGTGCCTGGACTCGGGGGTTGGGTGAAAAACTGTTTTTT

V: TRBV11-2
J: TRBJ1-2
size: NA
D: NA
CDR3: CASSPTGGAGYGYTF
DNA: TGTGCCAGCAGCCCCACCGGAGGGGCGGGATATGGCTACACCTTC

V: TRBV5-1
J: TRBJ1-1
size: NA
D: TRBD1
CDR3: CASSDPGQGRTEAFF
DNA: TGCGCCAGCAGCGACCCTGGACAGGGGCGGACTGAAGCTTTCTTT

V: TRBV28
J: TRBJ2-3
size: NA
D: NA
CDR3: CASNGVTDTQYF
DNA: TGTGCCAGCAACGGTGTCACAGATACGCAGTATTTT

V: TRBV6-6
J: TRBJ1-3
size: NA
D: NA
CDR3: CASSFGGAGNTIYF
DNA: TGTGCCAGCAGTTTCGGGGGTGCTGGAAACACCATATATTTT

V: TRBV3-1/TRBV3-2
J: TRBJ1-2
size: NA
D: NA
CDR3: CASSPTSSSGGYTF
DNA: TGTGCCAGCAGTCCGACAAGTAGTTCTGGTGGCTACACCTTC